The text below deals with one T cell receptor beta chain. This entry comes from a study of blood T cells in healthy people across ages. A second PCR of roughly 7 to 11 cycles used a sample-barcoded 5' primer and a J-beta primer mix. Every cDNA molecule carried a tag from a template-switch adaptor bearing 12 random nucleotides. TCRdb itself ran the 5' RACE reads through MiXCR, one entry per CDR3 protein. This sample carries about 730,000 distinct CDR3 sequences, roughly 47% of them seen once, and the ten largest clones take roughly 20%. Germline V gene sequence: CDR1 MNHEY, CDR2 SVGAGI. Trimming removed 8 bases at V and 8 bases at J, with 21 bases between. This CDR3 is 15 amino acids long.

This clonotype was obtained from a woman aged 55-75 years in good health. The V gene is TRBV6-5, the J gene TRBJ1-4, with a possible D match to TRBD1 (6 bases). Sequencing was performed on blood. The CDR3 here is CASGHGIQGAEKLFF. For the CDR3, the DNA is TGTGCCAGCGGCCATGGCATACAGGGCGCCGAAAAACTGTTTTTT.